Listed below are T cell receptor beta chains from one sample, sequenced in a study of cytomegalovirus exposure and HLA in healthy donors. Profiled with immunoSEQ multiplex PCR; TCRdb holds only in-frame clones, not every one. This sample has fewer than 200,000 clones, with 55% to 75% found just once. Specimen: PBMCs. The receptors stem from a human donor in good health. Each CDR3 is given with its conserved first and last residue. Size is stated for part of the rows, as once, few or many counts, or as a class when the clone is expanded.

v_gene,abundance,j_gene,len,CDR3aa
TRBV5-1,NA,TRBJ2-7,13,CASSLAETYEQYF
TRBV28,NA,TRBJ2-2,16,CASSLPGQGTGGELFF
TRBV7-6,once,TRBJ2-7,15,CASSLTDSEGYEQYF
TRBV2,NA,TRBJ2-7,13,CASTRTGPYEQYF
TRBV7-9,NA,TRBJ2-1,16,CASSLEGGSPYNEQFF
TRBV11-1,few,TRBJ1-5,18,CASSLGVGAQYSNQPQHF
TRBV2,NA,TRBJ2-3,15,CASSESKLAPDTQYF
TRBV30,NA,TRBJ1-1,12,CAWTTRGFEAFF
TRBV19,NA,TRBJ1-5,12,CAIGTGESPQHF
TRBV5-6,NA,TRBJ1-2,13,CASSLGTAGGYTF
TRBV7-9,NA,TRBJ2-7,14,CASSLGGPGREQYF
TRBV13,NA,TRBJ2-3,15,CASSLSGGPTDTQYF
TRBV2,NA,TRBJ2-3,12,CASKGTGDTQYF
TRBV4-1,NA,TRBJ2-3,16,CASSQGGLGNTDTQYF
TRBV7-6,few,TRBJ2-1,16,CASSPHAVSSYNEQFF
TRBV19,NA,TRBJ1-5,16,CASSISPALSNQPQHF
TRBV9,few,TRBJ1-1,12,CASSGQGSEAFF
TRBV7-2,NA,TRBJ2-3,14,CASQAGRGTDTQYF
TRBV5-4,NA,TRBJ1-1,11,CASSFESEAFF
TRBV25-1,NA,TRBJ1-1,13,CASRDRGPGEAFF
TRBV2,NA,TRBJ1-6,16,CASSDEARDRNSPLHF
TRBV4-1,NA,TRBJ2-7,15,CASSQSSGAVYEQYF
TRBV11-2,NA,TRBJ2-6,18,CASSLDRDRRSGANVLTF
TRBV29-1,NA,TRBJ2-5,14,CSVTDGGDRETQYF
TRBV5-1,NA,TRBJ1-3,17,CASSLEGTPLSGNTIYF
TRBV5-1,NA,TRBJ1-2,16,CASSLETGRPGGGYTF
TRBV18,NA,TRBJ2-7,16,CASSPPPGQGSYEQYF
TRBV5-8,NA,TRBJ2-3,15,CASSADKSNTDTQYF
TRBV9,NA,TRBJ2-5,18,CASSVSNRGTGEVETQYF
TRBV27,NA,TRBJ2-3,16,CASRATGVTSTDTQYF
TRBV12-5,NA,TRBJ1-5,13,CASALDRNQPQHF